The 19 T cell receptor beta chains below all came from one sample that was sequenced in a study of regulatory T cells in long-lasting Graves disease. HTBI primers from iRepertoire and Arm-PCR of CDR3 regions yielded the TCR beta libraries. TCRdb called the multiplex PCR reads again in MiXCR, with one record for every CDR3 protein. The sample consists of over 400,000 distinct CDR3 sequences, 11% to 15% of them appearing once. Regarding time point: newly diagnosed GD, antithyroid drugs for less than 3 months. Preparation of the TCR library used RNA extracted from PBMCs. These records were also assigned to another study, of T cells in Graves' hyperthyroidism and ophthalmopathy.

Sequencing used peripheral blood mononuclear cells (PBMCs), obtained at new diagnosis, from a patient treated with antithyroid drugs. These receptors originate from a woman aged 45-65 years with Graves disease.

V and J are TRBV4-1 and TRBJ2-7, with TRBD1 matching 9 bases. The CDR3 extends over 16 amino acids. Unmatched junction bases numbered 9, after V lost 0 bases and J lost 6 bases. Germline CDR1 reads MGHRA; CDR2 reads YSYEKL. The CDR3 nucleotides read TGCGCCAGCAGCCAAGATCACTTAGGACAGGGGAGCGAGCAGTACTTC. Translation gives CASSQDHLGQGSEQYF.

This clonotype was seen ten or more times. V is TRBV7-9 and J is TRBJ2-5; D not resolved. The length of the CDR3 is 12 residues. The V end was cut by 4 bases, the J end by 3 bases, with 6 bases between. Germline V gene lookup returns CDR1 SEHNR and CDR2 FQNEAQ (reference sequence). CDR3 protein: CASSSNKETQYF. The CDR3 region has the DNA TGTGCCAGCAGCTCCAATAAAGAGACCCAGTACTTC. The complete variable domain, with remaining parts taken from reference TRBV7-9 and TRBJ2-5, reads DTGVSQNPRHKITKRGQNVTFRCDPISEHNRLYWYRQTLGQGPEFLTYFQNEAQLEKSRLLSDRFSAERPKGSFSTLEIQRTEQGDSAMYLCASSSNKETQYFGPGTRLLVL.

The V gene is TRBV25-1, the J gene TRBJ2-5; possibly TRBD2 for D (5 bases). Germline V lookup: CDR1 MGHDK, CDR2 SYGVNS. Trimming removed 1 base from V and 5 bases from J, with 14 bases in between. The CDR3 is 15 residues long. In DNA, the CDR3 is TGTGCCAGCAGTGAATTCACCGGGGTGGGGGAGACCCAGTACTTC. Protein: CASSEFTGVGETQYF.

This clonotype was counted ten times or more. The J gene is TRBJ2-7, the V gene TRBV6-5; no reliable D call. The germline gives CDR1 MNHEY, CDR2 SVGAGI. Trimming removed 4 bases from V and 2 bases from J, with 18 bases in between. The CDR3 consists of 16 residues. CDR3 loop: CASSSADPKNPYEQYF. In DNA, the CDR3 is TGTGCCAGCAGTTCGGCCGACCCTAAGAACCCCTACGAGCAGTACTTC.

Ten or more counts support this clonotype. V gene TRBV12-3 or TRBV12-4 combines with J gene TRBJ1-5; the D gene is possibly TRBD1 (5 bases). The CDR3 loop spans 17 amino acids. The germline V and J ends were trimmed by 5 bases and 0 bases, with 17 bases remaining between them. The CDR3 DNA sequence: TGTGCCAGCAGTCCCCGCAAAGTGGGGGGTAGCAATCAGCCCCAGCATTTT. It codes for CASSPRKVGGSNQPQHF.

The rearrangement links TRBV5-1 to TRBJ2-1; TRBD2 aligns across 10 bases. V trimming: 7 bases; J trimming: 7 bases; junction bases outside the gene matches: 14. CDR1 is SGHRS and CDR2 is YFSETQ in the germline V gene. The CDR3 extends over 16 amino acids. The DNA of the CDR3 is TGCGCCAGCCCACGCGCGGCTAGCGGGAGTACAAATGAGCAGTTCTTC. It encodes CASPRAASGSTNEQFF. The complete variable domain, with remaining parts taken from reference TRBV5-1 and TRBJ2-1, reads KAGVTQTPRYLIKTRGQQVTLSCSPISGHRSVSWYQQTPGQGLQFLFEYFSETQRNKGNFPGRFSGRQFSNSRSEMNVSTLELGDSALYLCASPRAASGSTNEQFFGPGTRLTVL.

This clonotype has at least ten counts. The chain combines TRBV6-1 with TRBJ2-2; maybe TRBD2 (6 bases). The V end was cut by 0 bases, the J end by 7 bases, with 12 bases between. This CDR3 is 15 amino acids long. From germline, CDR1 is MNHNS and CDR2 SASEGT. This CDR3 reads CASSEARGTYGELFF. The CDR3 DNA reads as TGTGCCAGCAGTGAAGCGCGGGGAACGTACGGGGAGCTGTTTTTT.

This chain joins TRBV20-1 and TRBJ2-5; the D call may be TRBD1 or TRBD2 (6 bases each). Germline V CDR1 and CDR2: DFQATT, SNEGSKA (reference sequence). The CDR3 consists of 14 residues. The ends were cut back, 0 bases at V and 5 bases at J, with 13 bases in the middle. The CDR3 protein is CSARDGGGGETQYF. The DNA of the CDR3 is TGCAGTGCTAGAGACGGGGGCGGTGGGGAGACCCAGTACTTC.

This clonotype was seen ten or more times. This chain links TRBV2 with TRBJ1-3, with D hard to call. Germline lookup yields CDR1 SNHLY and CDR2 FYNNEI. This CDR3 is built from 10 residues. V gave up 6 bases and J gave up 4 bases, with 1 base separating them. The CDR3 reads CASRGNTIYF. Written as DNA, the CDR3 is TGTGCCAGCAGAGGAAACACCATATATTTT.

This clonotype was seen repeatedly, ten times or more. CDR3 in DNA: TGTGCCAGCAGCATCCAGCTAGCGGGAGGCGTGACCTACGAGCAGTACTTC. It is translated as CASSIQLAGGVTYEQYF. The J gene is TRBJ2-7, the V gene TRBV6-1, with 11 bases identical to TRBD2. Losses at the gene ends were 6 bases for V and 2 bases for J; bases not matched to a gene: 12. The CDR3 runs to 17 residues. The germline CDR1 and CDR2 sequences are MNHNS and SASEGT.

This clonotype was seen at least ten times. The V and J genes are TRBV28 and TRBJ2-1, with D possibly being TRBD1 (6 bases). V was pared by 6 bases and J by 12 bases, with 18 bases between. CDR3 length equals 13 residues. Per the germline V gene, CDR1 is MDHEN and CDR2 is SYDVKM. The CDR3 here is CASRARFDRRQFF. The DNA for the CDR3 is TGTGCCAGCAGGGCAAGGTTCGACAGGAGGCAGTTCTTC. Full variable domain (remainder filled in from reference TRBV28 and TRBJ2-1): DVKVTQSSRYLVKRTGEKVFLECVQDMDHENMFWYRQDPGLGLRLIYFSYDVKMKEKGDIPEGYSVSREKKERFSLILESASTNQTSMYLCASRARFDRRQFFGPGTRLTVL.

This clonotype appeared many times. The J gene is TRBJ2-5, the V gene TRBV5-1, with D hard to call. The V end was cut by 3 bases, the J end by 0 bases, with 9 bases between. CDR3 length: 14 amino acids. Germline V gives CDR1 SGHRS, CDR2 YFSETQ. The CDR3 nucleotides are TGCGCCAGCAGCTGGGCAGGTCACCAAGAGACCCAGTACTTC. Translation gives CASSWAGHQETQYF.

About this clonotype: With only one base between it and a far larger clone, this is likely a read error. The V and J genes are TRBV2 and TRBJ2-7, with D possibly called TRBD1 or TRBD2 (5 bases each). CDR3 length equals 15 residues. Per the germline V gene, CDR1 is SNHLY and CDR2 is FYNNEI. V gave up 8 bases and J gave up 9 bases, with 26 bases separating them. CDR3 amino acids: CASLSSTGALGAQYF. The CDR3 nucleotides read TGTGCCAGCCTCTCAAGTACCGGGGCCCTCGGGGCGCAGTACTTC.

This clonotype was detected ten times or more. The chain is built from TRBV3-1 and TRBJ2-1; 7 bases map to TRBD2. The trim removed 1 base at V and 12 bases at J, leaving 9 bases unmatched. Germline assignment: CDR1 LGHDT and CDR2 YNNKEL (reference sequence). The CDR3 runs to 14 residues. CDR3 DNA: TGTGCCAGCAGCCAAGGCTTTACTAGCGATAGGCAGTTCTTC. This translates into CASSQGFTSDRQFF.

This clonotype was observed a few times. The chain employs TRBV19 and TRBJ2-2; a weak D match, TRBD2 (6 bases). Germline V gene sequence: CDR1 LNHDA, CDR2 SQIVND (reference sequence). The V gene lost 1 base and the J gene lost 5 bases, with 11 bases spanning the gap. The CDR3 length is 15 residues. The CDR3 sequence: CASSIVGRGTGELFF. CDR3 DNA: TGTGCCAGTAGTATAGTGGGTCGGGGGACCGGGGAGCTGTTTTTT.

This clonotype was counted many times. The V and J genes are TRBV11-2 and TRBJ1-5, with D uncertain. Per the germline V gene, CDR1 is SGHAT and CDR2 is FQNNGV. This CDR3 is 14 amino acids long. V was trimmed by 1 base and J by 7 bases, leaving 11 bases between them. The CDR3 coding sequence is TGTGCCAGCAGCTTAGGCTCCCAGGCACAGCCCCAGCATTTT. Translated, it gives CASSLGSQAQPQHF.

There are many counts of this clonotype. DNA of the CDR3: TGTGCCAGCAGCTTTGTTGCCTACAATGAGCAGTTCTTC. Translated: CASSFVAYNEQFF. The V call is TRBV7-9, the J call TRBJ2-1; no reliable D call. The V and J ends lost 3 bases and 2 bases respectively, with 5 bases between them. Germline CDR1 is SEHNR and CDR2 is FQNEAQ (reference sequence). CDR3 length: 13 residues.

This clonotype was counted at least ten times. The genes are TRBV27 and TRBJ1-5; D is uncertain. Germline lookup yields CDR1 MNHEY and CDR2 SMNVEV (reference sequence). The CDR3 extends over 15 amino acids. V lost 0 bases, J lost 3 bases, and 9 bases lay in between. The CDR3 DNA reads TGTGCCAGCAGTTTATCACCGAACCCCAATCAGCCCCAGCATTTT. Its protein product is CASSLSPNPNQPQHF.

This clonotype was seen many times. The chain carries TRBV7-9 and TRBJ2-7, with D perhaps TRBD2 (6 bases). V shed 4 bases and J shed 3 bases, with 10 bases lying between them. Germline CDR1 is SEHNR and CDR2 is FQNEAQ (reference sequence). The CDR3 covers 13 residues. The CDR3 spells CASSSLDYYEQYF. CDR3 coding DNA: TGTGCCAGCAGCTCACTGGACTACTACGAGCAGTACTTC.